The rows below give T cell receptor beta chains drawn from one sample of a study of identifying expanded T cells in peripheral blood. The data were produced by immunoSEQ multiplex PCR, yet TCRdb's version contains in-frame clones alone and is incomplete. The data show 81,000 or so clones, about 83% seen once. Sequencing was done on a sample of blood. These receptors were collected from a person aged 18 to 70 in good health. The conserved cysteine and the conserved F or W are not part of the CDR3 here.

j_call v_call cdr3_aa
TRBJ1-1 TRBV19 ASSIGRTGRNTEAF
TRBJ2-2 TRBV30 AWSPRRELF
TRBJ2-2 TRBV6-5 ASSYGQMNTGELF
TRBJ1-2 TRBV7-2 ASSPGQGGYT
- TRBV7-6 ASSSDRNYEQY
TRBJ2-1 TRBV6-1 ASPDRASNNEQF
TRBJ2-3 TRBV5-1 ASRGTDTQY
TRBJ1-3 TRBV7-8 ASSLQQGTGNTIY
TRBJ1-1 TRBV13 ASSLDTNTEAF
TRBJ2-1 TRBV2 ASTGLASGGEQF
TRBJ2-7 TRBV4-3 ASSQEASGSMEQY
TRBJ2-2 TRBV5-4 ASSLGGLASTGELF
TRBJ2-3 TRBV6-5 ASSYGGLTDTQY
TRBJ2-7 TRBV7-8 ASSLVSGGPTSYEQY
TRBJ2-7 TRBV6-6 ASSYSSSREQY
TRBJ2-5 TRBV9 ASTPGSGSETQY
TRBJ2-1 TRBV7-3 ASSPGAGVSYNEQF
TRBJ2-3 TRBV9 ASSVAGTSRDTQY
TRBJ2-2 TRBV28 ASTPLANTGELF
TRBJ2-7 TRBV28 ASSFRSGTDSYEQY
TRBJ2-3 TRBV14 ASSRLAGGPDTQY
TRBJ1-1 TRBV28 AAGNTEAF
TRBJ2-7 TRBV9 ASSILAVDTEQY
TRBJ2-3 TRBV19 ASRGRSTDTQY
TRBJ2-1 TRBV19 ASRADGAGIDNEQF
TRBJ2-7 TRBV7-9 ASSLSASVYEQY
TRBJ2-2 TRBV27 ASSLSPARTGELF
TRBJ1-2 TRBV9 ASSAGDGNYGYT
TRBJ2-1 TRBV7-6 ASGREGINNEQF
TRBJ2-1 TRBV11-1 ASSLVWTSGDNEQF
TRBJ1-2 TRBV28 ASRKLGQGGLANYGYT
TRBJ2-2 TRBV4-3 ASSQGAENTGELF
TRBJ1-4 TRBV27 ASKGGAGLNEKLF
TRBJ1-1 TRBV19 ASSIGQGVTEAF
TRBJ1-2 TRBV6-5 ASSSSDRGPWEGYT
TRBJ2-7 TRBV6-5 ASSPRGREQY
TRBJ1-2 TRBV18 ASSPTGPGDGYT
TRBJ2-7 TRBV10-3 AIRSGLAGGRGNEQY
TRBJ1-4 TRBV27 ASSLITANEKLF
TRBJ2-1 TRBV5-1 ASSLAVGTGGSNEQF
TRBJ1-3 TRBV7-2 ASNPGGTGAGNTIY
TRBJ2-7 TRBV28 ASSLSGRGIYEQY